This T cell receptor (beta chain) was obtained from a study of Tregs in tolerant kidney transplant recipients. Notes on the study in general: No direct test of biological reproducibility was done here. Activated donor B cell expansion appeared to reveal the most relevant donor-specific TCRbeta repertoire.

CD4+CD25+CD127- Tregs, CD4+CD25- non-Tregs, CD4 and CD8 cells were sorted. V was pared by 0 bases and J by 3 bases, with 11 bases between. This CDR3 is 15 amino acids long. CDR1 and CDR2 (germline): SGHTA, FQGNSA. About this clone: Its target is unknown.

Using immunoSEQ multiplex PCR, the repertoire was profiled, and TCRdb retains in-frame clones only, with some absent. The sample holds some 100,000 clones, 92% seen once. This chain connects TRBV7-2 to TRBJ1-2; possibly TRBD1 for D (5 bases). Sequences were obtained from CD4+ T cells from blood. This sequence originates from a human donor in good health. For the CDR3, the DNA is TGTGCCAGCAGCTTAGCGCCTCAGGGTCACTATGGCTACACCTTC. This encodes CASSLAPQGHYGYTF. Together with reference TRBV7-2 and TRBJ1-2, the CDR3 gives the full variable domain: GAGVSQSPSNKVTEKGKDVELRCDPISGHTALYWYRQSLGQGLEFLIYFQGNSAPDKSGLPSDRFSAERTGGSVSTLTIQRTQQEDSAVYLCASSLAPQGHYGYTFGSGTRLTVV.